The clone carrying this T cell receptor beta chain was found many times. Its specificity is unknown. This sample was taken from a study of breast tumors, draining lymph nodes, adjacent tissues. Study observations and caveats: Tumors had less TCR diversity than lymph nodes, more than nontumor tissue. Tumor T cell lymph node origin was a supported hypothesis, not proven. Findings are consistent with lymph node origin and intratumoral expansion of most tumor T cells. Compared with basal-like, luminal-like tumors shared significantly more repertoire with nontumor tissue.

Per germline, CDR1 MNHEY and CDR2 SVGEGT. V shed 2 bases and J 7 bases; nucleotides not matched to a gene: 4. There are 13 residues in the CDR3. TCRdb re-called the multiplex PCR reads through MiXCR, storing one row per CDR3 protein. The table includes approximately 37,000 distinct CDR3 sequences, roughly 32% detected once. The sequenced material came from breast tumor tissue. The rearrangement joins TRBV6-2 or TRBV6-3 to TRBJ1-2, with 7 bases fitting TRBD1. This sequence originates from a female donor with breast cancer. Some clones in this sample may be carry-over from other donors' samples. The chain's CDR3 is CASSYAGQSGYTF. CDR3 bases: TGTGCCAGCAGTTACGCGGGACAGAGTGGCTACACCTTC.